The following is a T cell receptor beta chain sequence with its context. Its antigen is currently unknown. Repertoires were generated with immunoSEQ multiplex PCR, while TCRdb's copy carries only in-frame clones and drops some. The repertoire consists of roughly 60,000 clones, with around 84% occurring once and the leading ten covering approximately 7.4%. The source of the sample is a study of a mutant IDH1 vaccine in newly diagnosed glioma. Study-level information: Vaccines began 4-6 weeks after radiotherapy alone, or with temozolomide cycles. Among treated patients, around 60% were male and around 38% female, and mean age was 40.4 years.

Per germline, CDR1 MNHEY and CDR2 SVGAGI. The CDR3 consists of 12 residues. The ends were cut back, 5 bases at V and 7 bases at J, with 12 bases in the middle. Time point defined: week 5, during vaccination. Every vaccine dose comprised 300 ug of mutant IDH1 20-mer peptide plus topical imiquimod. Study findings and constraints: Immune responses induced by vaccination arose in 93.3% of the patients.

This specimen consisted of PBMCs, obtained from a glioma patient whose treatment included an IDH1 peptide vaccine. The receptor's source is a woman in her forties or fifties with glioma. This sequence joins TRBV6-5 and TRBJ2-7; the D is unclear. CDR3 coding DNA: TGTGCCAGCAGTAAAGGTCTAGGGGAGCAGTACTTC. This encodes CASSKGLGEQYF.